A single sample gave rise to the 2 T cell receptor beta chains below, sequenced in a study of T cells in Graves' hyperthyroidism and ophthalmopathy. TCR beta CDR3 region amplification was performed from RNA transcripts. The HTBI primer set drove a first-round RT-PCR of the TCR CDR3. TCRdb redid the calling of the multiplex PCR reads with MiXCR, one entry per CDR3 protein. The sample has 350,000 to 400,000 distinct CDR3 sequences, over 11% seen once. The sequencing input was blood. The receptors derive from a woman between 55 and 75 years old with Graves' hyperthyroidism.

In this sample, this clonotype turned up a few times. The V call is TRBV19, the J call TRBJ1-5; 7 nucleotides agree with TRBD1. The trim removed 7 bases at V and 2 bases at J, leaving 14 bases unmatched. Germline V gene data show CDR1 as LNHDA and CDR2 as SQIVND (reference sequence). The CDR3 contains 17 residues. Here the CDR3 DNA reads TGTGCCAGTAATCCATCACAGGGGCTTCGGCGCAATCAGCCCCAGCATTTT. Encoded protein: CASNPSQGLRRNQPQHF.

A note on this clonotype: Being one base from a much bigger clone, this may be a read error. V gene TRBV7-8 combines with J gene TRBJ2-7, with D possibly matching TRBD2 (5 bases). V shed 5 bases and J shed 6 bases, with 8 bases lying between them. The CDR3 is 11 amino acids. CDR1 is SGHVS and CDR2 is FQNEAQ in the germline V gene. The DNA for the CDR3 is TGTGCCAGCAGCCCCGGGGTCGAGCAGTACTTC. This translates into CASSPGVEQYF.